This is a list of T cell receptor beta chains from one sample in a study of T-cell memory formation after mild COVID-19. One entry per CDR3 protein results from TCRdb running MiXCR on the 5' RACE reads. Here the sample spans over 350,000 distinct CDR3 sequences, around a sixth being singletons. The specimen sequenced was PBMCs or a T cell subset sorted from them (not recorded which). The receptors come from a man aged 18 to 29 who had mild COVID-19 (a few samples of this study predate the infection). Cell type and time point are not known. Both conserved end residues are trimmed from each CDR3.

TRBJ2-7,TRBV6-2/TRBV6-3,ASSEQGNTYEQY
TRBJ2-1,TRBV24-1,ATSDPTGTDYNEQF
TRBJ2-3,TRBV7-6,ASTLAGGTSTDTQY
TRBJ2-5,TRBV6-2/TRBV6-3,ASSQSGVETQY
TRBJ1-6,TRBV20-1,SASDRGLDSPLH
TRBJ2-5,TRBV7-9,ASSSILGGRSGASQY
TRBJ2-5,TRBV24-1,ATSDGGRGPQETQY
TRBJ1-2,TRBV5-1,ASSISTGTGYT
TRBJ2-5,TRBV7-3,ASSPQGSKETQY
TRBJ2-6,TRBV12-5,ASGPGRANVLT
TRBJ2-7,TRBV7-9,ASSRWTRGPRSYEQY
TRBJ2-1,TRBV7-8,ASSLRGLAERPTSLNEQF
TRBJ2-5,TRBV4-2,ASSLAGPEETQY
TRBJ2-7,TRBV20-1,SARAPRTRDYRATPYEQY
TRBJ1-2,TRBV29-1,SVATGYGYT
TRBJ1-4,TRBV5-1,ASSPRSNEKLF
TRBJ1-6,TRBV7-9,ASSQMADNSPLH
TRBJ2-5,TRBV6-5,ASSYSEAGGPETQY
TRBJ1-1,TRBV29-1,SVEQGLETEAF
TRBJ2-6,TRBV23-1,ASAPGTALSGANVLT
TRBJ1-1,TRBV7-8,ASSPRRGLGSEAF
TRBJ2-1,TRBV6-4,ASSVLAFNEQF
TRBJ2-3,TRBV27,ASSPGISGGYTQY
TRBJ1-2,TRBV20-1,SARGGAGDLLS
TRBJ2-3,TRBV10-3,AINRGVTDTQY
TRBJ1-2,TRBV20-1,SALDRVSGDYT
TRBJ2-7,TRBV11-2,ASSPGAGTISYEQY
TRBJ2-7,TRBV4-3,ASSHPGQGTYEQY
TRBJ1-3,TRBV6-5,ASSSLVGNTIY
TRBJ2-3,TRBV4-3,ASSQGLSGGGRLGTDTQY
TRBJ2-1,TRBV29-1,SVQGSMRNEQF
TRBJ1-5,TRBV7-9,ASSFLDSNQPQH
TRBJ2-3,TRBV5-1,ASSNTGLAGGVTDTQY
TRBJ2-1,TRBV13,ASSYTDGERGYNEQF
TRBJ2-7,TRBV5-1,ASSLELRSTGYEQY
TRBJ2-7,TRBV7-6,ASSQGQGSFYEQY
TRBJ2-3,TRBV7-9,ASSLDPGAADTQY
TRBJ1-6,TRBV7-9,ASSPPDNSPLH
TRBJ2-1,TRBV3-1,ASERAGGWNEQF
TRBJ2-3,TRBV4-3,ASSQEIYTDTQY
TRBJ1-5,TRBV20-1,SARDVGRENQPQH